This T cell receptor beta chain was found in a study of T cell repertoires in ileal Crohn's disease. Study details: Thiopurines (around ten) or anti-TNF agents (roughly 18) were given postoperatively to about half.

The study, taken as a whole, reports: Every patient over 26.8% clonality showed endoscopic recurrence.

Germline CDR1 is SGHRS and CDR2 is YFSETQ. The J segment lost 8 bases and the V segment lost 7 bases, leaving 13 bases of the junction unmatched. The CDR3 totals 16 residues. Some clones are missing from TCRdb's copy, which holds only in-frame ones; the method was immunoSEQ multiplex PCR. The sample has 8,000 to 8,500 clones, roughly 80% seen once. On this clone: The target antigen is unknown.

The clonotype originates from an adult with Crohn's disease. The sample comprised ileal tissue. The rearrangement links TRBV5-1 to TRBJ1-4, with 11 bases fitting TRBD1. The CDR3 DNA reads TGCGCCAGCTCGGACAGGGGGCAGCCCCTGGGCGAAAAACTGTTTTTT. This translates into CASSDRGQPLGEKLFF.